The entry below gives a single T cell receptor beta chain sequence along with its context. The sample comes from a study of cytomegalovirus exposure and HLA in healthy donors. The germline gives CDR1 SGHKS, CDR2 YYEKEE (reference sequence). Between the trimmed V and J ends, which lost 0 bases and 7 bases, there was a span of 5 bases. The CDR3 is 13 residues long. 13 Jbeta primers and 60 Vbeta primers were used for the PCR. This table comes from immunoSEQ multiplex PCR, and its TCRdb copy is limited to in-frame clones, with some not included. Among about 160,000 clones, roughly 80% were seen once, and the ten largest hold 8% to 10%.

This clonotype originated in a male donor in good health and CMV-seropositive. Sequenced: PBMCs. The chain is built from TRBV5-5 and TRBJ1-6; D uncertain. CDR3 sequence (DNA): TGTGCCAGCAGCTTGGGAGTGAATTCACCCCTCCACTTT. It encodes CASSLGVNSPLHF. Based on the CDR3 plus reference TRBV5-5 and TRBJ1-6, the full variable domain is DAGVTQSPTHLIKTRGQQVTLRCSPISGHKSVSWYQQVLGQGPQFIFQYYEKEERGRGNFPDRFSARQFPNYSSELNVNALLLGDSALYLCASSLGVNSPLHFGNGTRLTVT.